Below, one TCR beta chain is given with its context. Second-dose groups at about 4 or about 12 weeks were pooled. The sample is drawn from a study of T cell responses to AZD1222 COVID-19 vaccine. Losses at the gene ends were 4 bases for V and 4 bases for J; bases not matched to a gene: 9. Germline values: CDR1 MNHEY, CDR2 SVGEGT. The CDR3 is 16 amino acids. TCRdb's copy holds only in-frame clones and misses some; the assay was immunoSEQ multiplex PCR. Of fewer than 130,000 clones in the sample, 87% were seen once. The sequenced sample was peripheral blood, obtained 28 days after the second AZD1222 dose. The sequence derives from an adult who received the AZD1222 COVID-19 vaccine. This chain links TRBV6-2 or TRBV6-3 with TRBJ1-2; TRBD1 matches at 10 bases. CDR3 nucleotides: TGTGCCAGCAGTTCCCCGCGACAGGGGGCAATCTATGGCTACACCTTC. This gives the protein CASSSPRQGAIYGYTF.